The source of this T cell receptor (beta chain) is a study of cytomegalovirus exposure and HLA in healthy donors. As for this clone: Its target is unknown.

Notes on the study in general: It emerged from a later analysis that several of the most significant clusters appeared to be linked to common viral pathogens. A missense variant in DCLRE1C was later tied to TCR beta V- and J-gene trimming. Per a later analysis, 15,000 to 20,000 TCR beta sequences showed association with HLA alleles at 0.05 false discovery rate. It was about 180 TCR beta chains that were listed as cytomegalovirus-associated.

Primers for the PCR totalled 60 Vbeta and 13 Jbeta. The assay was immunoSEQ multiplex PCR, and TCRdb's table has in-frame clones only and misses some. The sample features some 150,000 clones, with roughly 2.5% in its top ten. Per germline, CDR1 MNHNS and CDR2 SASEGT. This CDR3 region has 15 residues. The V segment lost 2 bases and the J segment 0 bases; nucleotides outside the gene matches: 1. The sample was PBMCs. The V call is TRBV6-1, the J call TRBJ2-7; 10 bases map to TRBD2. This clonotype was sampled from a man aged 40-49 years in good health and CMV-seronegative. CDR3 nucleotides: TGTGCCAGCAGTGAAATAGCGGGGGGCTCCTACGAGCAGTACTTC. Translating gives CASSEIAGGSYEQYF.